A single sample gave rise to the 28 T cell receptor beta chains below, sequenced in a study of blood T cell repertoires in COVID-19 (dated by TCRdb to the early 2020s). The library was prepared using the immunoSEQ multiplex PCR assay. The table was pulled from immuneACCESS by TCRdb, which kept in-frame rearrangements only. Such tables lose some clones; where checked, under half of the loss comes from unresolved V genes, and the rest has no known cause. Present in this sample are 210,000 or so clones, 70% to 90% of which were seen just once. 2% to 2.5% of the sample is held by the ten biggest clonotypes. The sequenced material came from peripheral blood. These receptors all come from a woman aged 45-59 years with acute or convalescent COVID-19.

This clone was seen just once. The chain uses TRBV30 and TRBJ1-1, with D maybe TRBD1 (6 bases). This CDR3 has 15 amino acids. Trimming cost V 4 bases and J 0 bases, with 15 bases left between them. Germline CDR1 reads GTSNPN; CDR2 reads SVGIG (reference sequence). CDR3 nucleotide sequence: TGTGCCTGGATTTCTCCGGGGGGCGTGAACACTGAAGCTTTCTTT. It translates to CAWISPGGVNTEAFF.

The chain links TRBV24-1 to TRBJ2-3; 8 nucleotides line up with TRBD2. From germline, CDR1 is KGHDR and CDR2 SFDVKD. V lost 3 bases to trimming and J lost 1 base; unmatched junction nucleotides: 5. The CDR3 extends over 16 amino acids. The CDR3 sequence is CATSDPAGGGTDTQYF. CDR3 in DNA: TGTGCCACCAGTGATCCGGCGGGGGGCGGCACAGATACGCAGTATTTT.

The chain links TRBV29-1 to TRBJ2-2; D might be TRBD1 (5 bases). Germline CDR1 and CDR2: SQVTM and ANQGSEA. Trimming took 1 base from V and 5 from J, leaving 8 bases between them. The CDR3 totals 13 residues. CDR3 protein: CSVEGGQTGELFF. DNA of the CDR3: TGCAGCGTTGAAGGGGGCCAAACCGGGGAGCTGTTTTTT.

For the CDR3, the DNA is TGTGCCAGCACGGCTAGCGGGAGGGCCTGGACAGATACGCAGTATTTT. Translated: CASTASGRAWTDTQYF. The rearrangement links TRBV5-5 to TRBJ2-3; 12 nucleotides line up with TRBD2. CDR1 is SGHKS, CDR2 YYEKEE, per germline (reference sequence). The CDR3 contains 16 residues. V shed 6 bases, J shed 3 bases, and the junction held 8 bases outside the gene matches.

The rearrangement links TRBV6-5 to TRBJ2-5; 8 bases are shared with TRBD1. This CDR3 comprises 15 residues. The J segment lost 3 bases and the V segment lost 6 bases, leaving 9 bases of the junction unmatched. Germline assignment: CDR1 MNHEY and CDR2 SVGAGI. The CDR3 here is CASSGPGQAKETQYF. CDR3 sequence (DNA): TGTGCCAGCAGCGGGCCGGGACAGGCAAAAGAGACCCAGTACTTC.

The gene calls are TRBV2 and TRBJ2-3; D ambiguous. In germline, CDR1 is SNHLY, CDR2 FYNNEI. CDR3 size: 14 residues. Trimming removed 3 bases at V and 4 bases at J, with 11 bases between. CDR3 nucleotide sequence: TGTGCCAGCAGTGACTTTAGCCGGGCAGATACGCAGTATTTT. Protein product: CASSDFSRADTQYF.

V usage is TRBV3-1 (or the pseudogene TRBV3-2) and J usage is TRBJ2-5; maybe TRBD2 (5 bases). The CDR3 is made up of 14 amino acids. Per germline, CDR1 LGHDT and CDR2 YNNKEL (reference sequence). The V end was cut by 3 bases, the J end by 2 bases, with 10 bases between. CDR3 sequence: CASSQRAGQETQYF. The CDR3 DNA reads as TGTGCCAGCAGCCAGAGGGCTGGGCAAGAGACCCAGTACTTC.

The table lists this clone with a few counts. The chain employs TRBV5-1 and TRBJ2-7; 7 nucleotides line up with TRBD1. The germline V gene encodes CDR1 SGHRS and CDR2 YFSETQ. With V trimmed by 4 bases and J by 0 bases, 10 bases remained unmatched. The CDR3 is 16 residues long. CDR3 amino acids: CASSPGWTGNSYEQYF. The CDR3 DNA reads TGCGCCAGCAGCCCGGGCTGGACAGGAAACTCCTACGAGCAGTACTTC.

The V gene is TRBV6-5, the J gene TRBJ2-1, with D possibly being TRBD1 (6 bases). This CDR3 spans 13 amino acids. Germline V gene data show CDR1 as MNHEY and CDR2 as SVGAGI. V lost 8 bases and J 4 bases, leaving 12 bases between the germline ends. CDR3 residues: CASRKDSYNEQFF. The CDR3 nucleotides read TGTGCCAGCCGAAAGGACAGTTACAATGAGCAGTTCTTC.

The chain carries TRBV27 and TRBJ1-1; D may be TRBD1 (5 bases). CDR1 is MNHEY and CDR2 is SMNVEV in the germline V gene (reference sequence). Trimming cost V 3 bases and J 4 bases, with 12 bases left between them. This CDR3 has 14 amino acids. The CDR3 coding sequence is TGTGCCAGCAGTTTGATGCGCGGGGCCACTGAAGCTTTCTTT. Amino acids: CASSLMRGATEAFF.

This rearrangement joins TRBV9 to TRBJ1-5, with D unresolved. This CDR3 has 15 amino acids. Looked up from germline, CDR1 is SGDLS and CDR2 is YYNGEE. V lost 4 bases and J lost 0, with 11 bases in between. The chain's CDR3 is CASSFGRDSNQPQHF. CDR3 DNA sequence: TGTGCCAGCAGCTTCGGACGGGATAGCAATCAGCCCCAGCATTTT.

This clone has just a few counts. V is TRBV6-5 and J is TRBJ2-1, with 9 positions matching TRBD2. Germline-derived CDR1 and CDR2 are MNHEY and SVGAGI. The J segment lost 5 bases and the V segment lost 1 base, leaving 3 bases of the junction unmatched. The CDR3 is made up of 15 amino acids. Here the CDR3 DNA reads TGTGCCAGCAGTTACTTCCAGCGGGGGGACAATGAGCAGTTCTTC. It specifies CASSYFQRGDNEQFF.

The rearrangement joins TRBV19 to TRBJ2-3, with D possibly being TRBD2 (6 bases). V was cut by 3 bases and J by 4 bases, with 23 bases left in between. The CDR3 runs to 18 residues. The germline V gene encodes CDR1 LNHDA and CDR2 SQIVND (reference sequence). The CDR3 loop is CASSIGPSAPLPPDTQYF. The CDR3 DNA sequence: TGTGCCAGTAGTATTGGGCCTAGCGCCCCACTGCCCCCAGATACGCAGTATTTT.

V usage is TRBV6-4 and J usage is TRBJ1-5, with 8 bases aligning to TRBD1. Germline CDR1 MRHNA, CDR2 SNTAGT. The CDR3 is made up of 14 amino acids. V gave up 9 bases and J gave up 1 base; unmatched junction bases: 5. The chain's CDR3 is CARTTGESNQPQHF. The CDR3 nucleotides read TGTGCCAGGACGACAGGGGAAAGCAATCAGCCCCAGCATTTT.

The chain joins TRBV6-6 to TRBJ1-1; unclear D gene. Germline lookup yields CDR1 MNHNY and CDR2 SVGAGI (reference sequence). This CDR3 contains 13 residues. The V end was cut by 5 bases, the J end by 11 bases, with 18 bases between. For the CDR3, the DNA is TGTGCCAGCAGTACTAGGGAGGTAGGGCGGGCTTTCTTT. It yields the protein CASSTREVGRAFF.

This rearrangement joins TRBV7-8 to TRBJ2-2; TRBD2 matches at 7 bases. This CDR3 is built from 16 residues. Germline lookup yields CDR1 SGHVS and CDR2 FQNEAQ. J lost 1 base, V lost 5 bases, and 7 bases had no gene match. Here the CDR3 reads CASSRPRGGNTGELFF. The CDR3 DNA reads TGTGCCAGCAGCCGACCCCGCGGGGGGAACACCGGGGAGCTGTTTTTT.

V gene TRBV10-3 combines with J gene TRBJ2-1, with a possible D match to TRBD2 (5 bases). This CDR3 has 15 residues. Trimming removed 5 bases at V and 1 base at J, with 12 bases between. Germline V CDR1 and CDR2: ENHRY, SYGVKD. CDR3 in DNA: TGTGCCATCAGTCCCGAGGGAAGGTCCTACAATGAGCAGTTCTTC. This encodes CAISPEGRSYNEQFF.

This chain links TRBV20-1 with TRBJ2-3; D is unresolved. Germline CDR1 reads DFQATT; CDR2 reads SNEGSKA (reference sequence). CDR3 length: 11 residues. Trimming pared 3 bases from V and 4 bases from J, leaving 5 bases between. Here the CDR3 DNA reads TGCAGTGCTAGGGTAGCAGATACGCAGTATTTT. This encodes CSARVADTQYF.

The V gene is TRBV11-2, the J gene TRBJ1-1; tentatively, D is TRBD1 (6 bases). The germline V gene encodes CDR1 SGHAT and CDR2 FQNNGV. The V gene lost 1 base and the J gene lost 9 bases, with 15 bases spanning the gap. CDR3 size: 14 residues. In nucleotides, the CDR3 is TGTGCCAGCAGCTTAGGACAGGCCCCAGAGCAAGCTTTCTTT. Protein product: CASSLGQAPEQAFF. The full variable domain, rest sourced from reference TRBV11-2 and TRBJ1-1, is EAGVAQSPRYKIIEKRQSVAFWCNPISGHATLYWYQQILGQGPKLLIQFQNNGVVDDSQLPKDRFSAERLKGVDSTLKIQPAKLEDSAVYLCASSLGQAPEQAFFGQGTRLTVV.

The chain is built from TRBV27 and TRBJ1-4; no firm D call. There are 14 residues in the CDR3. From germline, CDR1 is MNHEY and CDR2 SMNVEV (reference sequence). Trimming took off 4 bases at V and 8 bases at J, with 14 bases between the two ends. CDR3 amino acids: CASSSRTASEKLFF. The CDR3 DNA reads as TGTGCCAGCAGTTCCAGGACTGCTTCGGAAAAACTGTTTTTT.

The chain uses TRBV19 and TRBJ1-2; possibly TRBD1 for D (6 bases). V gave up 6 bases and J gave up 7 bases, with 15 bases separating them. Germline assignment: CDR1 LNHDA and CDR2 SQIVND (reference sequence). This CDR3 contains 13 residues. In nucleotides, the CDR3 is TGTGCCAGTAGGCAGGACAGCACTGGTGGCTACACCTTC. Translation: CASRQDSTGGYTF.

V gene TRBV30 combines with J gene TRBJ1-2, with D possibly matching TRBD1 (5 bases). Germline V CDR1 and CDR2: GTSNPN, SVGIG (reference sequence). Trimming cost V 3 bases and J 8 bases, with 10 bases left between them. The CDR3 sequence is 11 residues long. The DNA for the CDR3 is TGTGCCTGGAGGGGGCTGGGGGGCTACACCTTC. Residues: CAWRGLGGYTF.

The chain has TRBV29-1 and TRBJ1-2, with a possible D match to TRBD1 (6 bases). V gave up 1 base and J gave up 4 bases, with 13 bases separating them. This CDR3 is built from 14 residues. From germline, CDR1 is SQVTM and CDR2 ANQGSEA. CDR3: CSVEGGQSLYGYTF. The DNA of the CDR3 is TGCAGCGTTGAAGGAGGACAGTCCCTCTATGGCTACACCTTC.

The V gene is TRBV7-3, the J gene TRBJ2-1; 8 bases fit TRBD1. Germline CDR1 is SGHTA and CDR2 is FQGTGA. The CDR3 length is 15 residues. With V trimmed by 5 bases and J by 8 bases, 11 bases remained unmatched. The DNA of the CDR3 is TGTGCCAGCAGCAGGACAGGGACTGTCTTGCATGAGCAGTTCTTC. This encodes CASSRTGTVLHEQFF.

This clone was counted between two and nine times. This CDR3 is also generated by other DNA sequences in the sample. The chain is built from TRBV20-1 and TRBJ2-7; no reliable D call. The CDR3 spans 11 residues. The ends were cut back, 2 bases at V and 5 bases at J, with 7 bases in the middle. Germline CDR1 and CDR2: DFQATT and SNEGSKA (reference sequence). In DNA form, the CDR3 reads TGCAGTGCTAGATCTGGCCACGAGCAGTACTTC. As protein: CSARSGHEQYF.

The chain has TRBV18 and TRBJ2-7; 7 bases are shared with TRBD2. The V gene end was trimmed by 5 bases and the J gene end by 3 bases; junction bases not matched to a gene: 7. Germline CDR1 is KGHSH and CDR2 is LQKENI. The CDR3 contains 14 residues. CDR3 nucleotides: TGTGCCAGCTCATTATCCGGGGAGGGCTACGAGCAGTACTTC. Translated: CASSLSGEGYEQYF.

The V call is TRBV6-2 or TRBV6-3, the J call TRBJ1-3; D may be TRBD1 (6 bases). V was cut by 2 bases and J by 0 bases, with 11 bases left in between. Germline V CDR1 and CDR2: MNHEY, SVGEGT. The CDR3 runs 16 residues. The CDR3 loop reads CASSYPTGLSGNTIYF. The CDR3 DNA reads as TGTGCCAGCAGTTACCCGACAGGCCTCTCTGGAAACACCATATATTTT.

The chain links TRBV6-5 to TRBJ2-7; tentative D call: TRBD1 (6 bases). Trimming cost V 2 bases and J 7 bases, with 18 bases left between them. The CDR3 length is 15 residues. The germline gives CDR1 MNHEY, CDR2 SVGAGI. Here the CDR3 reads CASSYEQKGVGEQYF. The CDR3 DNA sequence: TGTGCCAGCAGTTACGAGCAGAAGGGGGTTGGGGAGCAGTACTTC.